The present T cell receptor (beta chain) was sequenced within a study of control samples from healthy donors and cancer patients. The assay was immunoSEQ multiplex PCR, and TCRdb's table has in-frame clones only and misses some. The table lists 57,000 or so clones, 90% of them singletons, with 6% in the top ten. Sequenced material: PBMCs. The TCR comes from a man aged 55 to 70 with colorectal cancer.

CDR3 region: CASRTGTGGNEQFF. The CDR3 DNA reads TGTGCCAGCAGGACCGGGACAGGGGGCAATGAGCAGTTCTTC. The J gene is TRBJ2-1, the V gene TRBV6-6; TRBD1 matches at 11 bases. CDR3 length: 14 amino acids. Germline trimming cut 6 bases from V and 6 bases from J; bases unmatched to any gene: 4. Germline V CDR1 and CDR2: MNHNY, SVGAGI (reference sequence).